The source of this TCR beta chain is a study of blood T cell repertoires in COVID-19 (dated by TCRdb to the early 2020s). Regarding the complete study: Samples covering the acute and convalescent phases of COVID-19 were provided by collaborators in the United States, Italy and Spain. The material from the prospective study consisted of cDNA or gDNA derived from T cells, B-cell-depleted T cells, or PBMCs. Deeply sampled blood TCRbeta repertoires from subjects exposed to, actively infected with, or recovered from COVID-19 were included in the dataset. The repertoires were released in a freely available public database meant as a resource for research on the immune response to SARS-CoV-2. Samples were obtained from the ongoing ImmuneRACE study (first 160 participants) and from 1,254 subjects provided by 6 global collaborators. A de-identified subject ID, COVID-19 status, age in years and sex were almost always included in the sample metadata. HLA class I and class II types, where available, came from metadata supplied by the sample provider rather than from assay-based typing. General study outcomes and caveats: The amount of clinical and demographic metadata varied by source and participant and was provided uncurated.

To note about this clone: No antigen is known for it. One end of the junction varies from germline; a read error may be responsible.

TCRbeta CDR3 regions were amplified from genomic DNA by means of the immunoSEQ Assay, a bias-controlled multiplex PCR. The original methods were these. Nucleated cell counts per sample were estimated from amplification of reference gene primers within the assay. To quantify the absolute abundance of each unique TCRbeta CDR3 rearrangement, sequence reads were collapsed and filtered. For each sample, productive Simpson clonality was calculated as the square root of Simpson's diversity index across productive rearrangements. TCRdb took this table from immuneACCESS and kept in-frame rearrangements with V and J called. Such tables lack part of the clones; where checked against another copy, unresolved V genes explain under half of the gap, and the rest is unexplained. V and J calls and clone size come straight from that table; D and trimming were deduced from the DNA. The sample has some 180,000 clones on record, nearly 90% of them singletons. The top ten clonotypes cover approximately 21% of the sample.

Collaborating institutions collected whole blood in K2EDTA tubes following their own protocols. For TCRbeta analysis, collaborators shipped samples as frozen whole blood, isolated PBMCs, or DNA extracted from either of those sample types. The germline V gene supplies CDR1 WSHSY and CDR2 SAAADI. The CDR3 covers 14 residues, taking in both the cysteine and the phenylalanine. Only the CDR3 portion is preserved as DNA: 42 bases, with reading frame beginning at the first base. The sample comprised peripheral blood. This receptor was identified in a man aged 55 to 70 with active or convalescent COVID-19. The chain is assembled from TRBV10-2 and TRBJ1-6; perhaps TRBD1 is the D gene, with 5 bases matching. The CDR3 region reads CASSESNRNSPLHF. The nucleotide sequence is given as TGCGCCAGCAGTGAGTCGAACAGGAATTCGCCCCTCCACTTT.